The clone carrying this T cell receptor (beta chain) has only a few counts. The source of the sample is a study of CD8+CD57+ T cells in acquired aplastic anemia. TCR beta VDJ and CDR3 were profiled, and genomic DNA was the template. TCRdb recomputed calls from the reads with MiXCR, one row per CDR3 protein. The data hold 120,000 or so distinct CDR3 sequences, with 40% observed a single time. Patients picked for sequencing had shown CD8+CD57+ cell expansion detected by flow cytometry. The CDR3 is 17 residues long. V lost 6 bases, J lost 3 bases, and 9 bases stayed unmatched. The V gene is TRBV12-3 or TRBV12-4, the J gene TRBJ2-2, with 11 positions matching TRBD1. The TCR comes from a human donor with aplastic anemia. Source material: sorted CD4+, CD8+, or CD8+CD57+ T cells (not recorded which) from PBMCs. Written as DNA, the CDR3 is TGTGCCAGCAGCCTCCCTCCGGGACAGGGGGACACCGGGGAGCTGTTTTTT. Its protein product is CASSLPPGQGDTGELFF.